The present T cell receptor (beta chain) was sequenced within a study of T cells in Graves' hyperthyroidism and ophthalmopathy. RNA transcripts gave rise to amplified TCR beta CDR3 regions. During a first-round RT-PCR of the TCR CDR3, the HTBI primer set was used. TCRdb re-derived calls from the multiplex PCR reads in MiXCR, one entry per CDR3 protein. The repertoire has 450,000 to 700,000 distinct CDR3 sequences, under 60% of them found once; the top ten carry roughly 19%. Trimming removed 2 bases at V and 6 bases at J, with 13 bases between. Germline CDR1 reads SGDLS; CDR2 reads YYNGEE. The length of the CDR3 is 14 residues.

The specimen was peripheral blood or thyroid tissue (not recorded which). The clonotype originates from an adult woman with Graves' disease, either hyperthyroidism or ophthalmopathy (not recorded which). The gene calls are TRBV9 and TRBJ2-3; D gene unclear. This chain's CDR3 is CASSVEPADDTQYF. CDR3 DNA: TGTGCCAGCAGCGTTGAACCTGCCGACGATACGCAGTATTTT. The full variable domain, rest sourced from reference TRBV9 and TRBJ2-3, is DSGVTQTPKHLITATGQRVTLRCSPRSGDLSVYWYQQSLDQGLQFLIQYYNGEERAKGNILERFSAQQFPDLHSELNLSSLELGDSALYFCASSVEPADDTQYFGPGTRLTVL.